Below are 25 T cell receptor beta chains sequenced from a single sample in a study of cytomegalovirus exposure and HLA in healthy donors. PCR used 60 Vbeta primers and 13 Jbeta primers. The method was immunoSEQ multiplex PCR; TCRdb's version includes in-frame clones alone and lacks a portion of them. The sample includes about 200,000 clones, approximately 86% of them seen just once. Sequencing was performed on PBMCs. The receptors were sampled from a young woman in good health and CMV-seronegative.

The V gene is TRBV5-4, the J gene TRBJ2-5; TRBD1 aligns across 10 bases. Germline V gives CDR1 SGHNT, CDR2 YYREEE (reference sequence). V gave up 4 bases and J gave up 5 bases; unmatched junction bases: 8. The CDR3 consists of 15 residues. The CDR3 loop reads CASSEGTGVRETQYF. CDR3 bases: TGTGCCAGCAGCGAAGGGACAGGGGTGCGTGAGACCCAGTACTTC. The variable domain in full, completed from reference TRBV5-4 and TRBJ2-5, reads ETGVTQSPTHLIKTRGQQVTLRCSSQSGHNTVSWYQQALGQGPQFIFQYYREEENGRGNFPPRFSGLQFPNYSSELNVNALELDDSALYLCASSEGTGVRETQYFGPGTRLLVL.

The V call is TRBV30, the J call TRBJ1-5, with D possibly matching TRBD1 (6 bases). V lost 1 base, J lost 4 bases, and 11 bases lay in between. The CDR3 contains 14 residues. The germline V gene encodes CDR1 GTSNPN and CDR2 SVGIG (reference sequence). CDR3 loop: CAWSGRGRNQPQHF. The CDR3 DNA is TGTGCCTGGAGTGGAAGGGGGAGAAATCAGCCCCAGCATTTT.

CDR3 loop: CASSSTRDEQFF. CDR3 coding DNA: TGTGCCAGCAGTTCCACACGGGATGAGCAGTTCTTC. The gene calls are TRBV28 and TRBJ2-1, with D unresolved. The V and J ends lost 4 bases and 8 bases respectively, with 9 bases between them. The germline V gene has CDR1 MDHEN and CDR2 SYDVKM. This CDR3 spans 12 amino acids.

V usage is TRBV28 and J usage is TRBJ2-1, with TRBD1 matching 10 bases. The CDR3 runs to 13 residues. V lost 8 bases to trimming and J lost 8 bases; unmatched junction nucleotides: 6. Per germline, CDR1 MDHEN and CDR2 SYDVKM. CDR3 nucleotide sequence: TGTGCCAGCCGGGACAGGGGTCTCGATGAGCAGTTCTTC. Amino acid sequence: CASRDRGLDEQFF.

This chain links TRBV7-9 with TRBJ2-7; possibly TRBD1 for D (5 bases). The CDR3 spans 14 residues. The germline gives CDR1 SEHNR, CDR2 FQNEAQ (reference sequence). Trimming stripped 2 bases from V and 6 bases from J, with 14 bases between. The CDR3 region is CASSLNGARREQYF. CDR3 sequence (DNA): TGTGCCAGCAGCTTAAATGGGGCTCGTCGCGAGCAGTACTTC. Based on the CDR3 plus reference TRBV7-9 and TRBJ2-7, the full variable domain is DTGVSQNPRHKITKRGQNVTFRCDPISEHNRLYWYRQTLGQGPEFLTYFQNEAQLEKSRLLSDRFSAERPKGSFSTLEIQRTEQGDSAMYLCASSLNGARREQYFGPGTRLTVT.

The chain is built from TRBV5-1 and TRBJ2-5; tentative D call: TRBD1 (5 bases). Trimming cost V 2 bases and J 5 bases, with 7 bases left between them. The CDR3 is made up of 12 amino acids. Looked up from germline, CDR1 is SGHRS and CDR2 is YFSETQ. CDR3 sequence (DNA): TGCGCCAGCAGCTTTGGGGCGGAGACCCAGTACTTC. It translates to CASSFGAETQYF.

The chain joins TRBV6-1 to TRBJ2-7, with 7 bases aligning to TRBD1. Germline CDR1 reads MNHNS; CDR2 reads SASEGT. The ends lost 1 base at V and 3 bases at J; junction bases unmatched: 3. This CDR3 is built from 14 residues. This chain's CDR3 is CASSEGAGGYEQYF. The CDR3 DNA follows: TGTGCCAGCAGTGAAGGAGCAGGGGGCTACGAGCAGTACTTC.

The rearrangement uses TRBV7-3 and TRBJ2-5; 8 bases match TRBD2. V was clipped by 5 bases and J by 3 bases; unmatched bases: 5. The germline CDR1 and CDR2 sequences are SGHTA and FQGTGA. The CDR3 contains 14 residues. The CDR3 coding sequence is TGTGCCAGCAGCGCACGGGGGGGCGAAGAGACCCAGTACTTC. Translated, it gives CASSARGGEETQYF. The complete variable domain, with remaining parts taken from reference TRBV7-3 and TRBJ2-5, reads GAGVSQTPSNKVTEKGKYVELRCDPISGHTALYWYRQSLGQGPEFLIYFQGTGAADDSGLPNDRFFAVRPEGSVSTLKIQRTERGDSAVYLCASSARGGEETQYFGPGTRLLVL.

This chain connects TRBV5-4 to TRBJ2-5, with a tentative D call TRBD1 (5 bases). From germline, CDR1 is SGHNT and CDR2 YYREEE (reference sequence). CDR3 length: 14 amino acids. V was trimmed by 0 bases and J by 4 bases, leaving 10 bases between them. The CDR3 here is CASSLGQQLETQYF. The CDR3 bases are TGTGCCAGCAGCTTGGGACAGCAATTAGAGACCCAGTACTTC.

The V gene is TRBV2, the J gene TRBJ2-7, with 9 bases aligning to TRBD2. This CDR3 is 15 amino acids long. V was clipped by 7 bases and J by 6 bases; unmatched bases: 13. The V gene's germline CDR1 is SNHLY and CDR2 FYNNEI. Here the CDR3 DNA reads TGTGCCAGCAAGTGGTTCGTAGCGGGGGAGGGCGAGCAGTACTTC. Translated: CASKWFVAGEGEQYF. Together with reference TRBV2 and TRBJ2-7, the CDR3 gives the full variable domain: EPEVTQTPSHQVTQMGQEVILRCVPISNHLYFYWYRQILGQKVEFLVSFYNNEISEKSEIFDDQFSVERPDGSNFTLKIRSTKLEDSAMYFCASKWFVAGEGEQYFGPGTRLTVT.

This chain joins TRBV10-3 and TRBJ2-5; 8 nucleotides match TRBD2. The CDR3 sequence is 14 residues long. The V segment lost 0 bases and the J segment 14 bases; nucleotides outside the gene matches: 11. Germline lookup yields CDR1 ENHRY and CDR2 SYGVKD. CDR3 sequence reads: CAISESMERGPPYF. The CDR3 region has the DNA TGTGCCATCAGTGAGTCGATGGAGCGGGGGCCCCCCTACTTC.

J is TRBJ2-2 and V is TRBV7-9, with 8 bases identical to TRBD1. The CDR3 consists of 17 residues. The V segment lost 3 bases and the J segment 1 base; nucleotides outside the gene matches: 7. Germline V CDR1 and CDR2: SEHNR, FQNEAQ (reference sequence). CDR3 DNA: TGTGCCAGCAGCTTCCCACGACAGGGGATGAACACCGGGGAGCTGTTTTTT. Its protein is CASSFPRQGMNTGELFF.

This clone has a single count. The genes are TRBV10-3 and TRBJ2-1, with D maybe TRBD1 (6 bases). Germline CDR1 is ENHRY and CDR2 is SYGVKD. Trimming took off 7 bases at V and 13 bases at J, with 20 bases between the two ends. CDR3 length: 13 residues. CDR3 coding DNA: TGTGCCATCATGGAGCAGAGCGAGGGGGTACAGTTCTTC. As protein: CAIMEQSEGVQFF.

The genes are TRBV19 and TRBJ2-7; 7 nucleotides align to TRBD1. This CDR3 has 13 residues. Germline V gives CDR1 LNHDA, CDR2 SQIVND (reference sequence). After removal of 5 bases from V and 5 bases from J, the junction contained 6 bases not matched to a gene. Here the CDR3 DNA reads TGTGCCAGTAGTCCGCAGGGGGACCACGAGCAGTACTTC. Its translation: CASSPQGDHEQYF.

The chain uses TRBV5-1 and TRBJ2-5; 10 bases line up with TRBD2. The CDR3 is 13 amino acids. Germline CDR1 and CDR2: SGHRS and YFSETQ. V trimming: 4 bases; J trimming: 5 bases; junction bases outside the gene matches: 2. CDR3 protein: CASSGGLAETQYF. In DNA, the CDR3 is TGCGCCAGCAGCGGGGGACTAGCGGAGACCCAGTACTTC.

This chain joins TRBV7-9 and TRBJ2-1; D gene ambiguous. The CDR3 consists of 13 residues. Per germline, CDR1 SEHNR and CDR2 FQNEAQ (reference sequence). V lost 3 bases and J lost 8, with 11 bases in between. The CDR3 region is CASSFHSGYEQFF. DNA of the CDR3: TGTGCCAGCAGCTTTCACAGTGGGTATGAGCAGTTCTTC.

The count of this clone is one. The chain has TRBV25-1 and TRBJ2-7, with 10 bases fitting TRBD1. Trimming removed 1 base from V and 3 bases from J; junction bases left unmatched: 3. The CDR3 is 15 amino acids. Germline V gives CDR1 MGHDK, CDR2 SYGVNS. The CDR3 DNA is TGTGCCAGCAGTGAATCCGGACAGGGGGGCTACGAGCAGTACTTC. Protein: CASSESGQGGYEQYF.

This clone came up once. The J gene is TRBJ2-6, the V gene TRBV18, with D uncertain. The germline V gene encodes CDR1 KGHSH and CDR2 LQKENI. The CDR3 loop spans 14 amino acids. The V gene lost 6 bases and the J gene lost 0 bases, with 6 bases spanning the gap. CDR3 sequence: CASSPSSGANVLTF. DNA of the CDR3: TGTGCCAGCTCGCCCAGCTCTGGGGCCAACGTCCTGACTTTC.

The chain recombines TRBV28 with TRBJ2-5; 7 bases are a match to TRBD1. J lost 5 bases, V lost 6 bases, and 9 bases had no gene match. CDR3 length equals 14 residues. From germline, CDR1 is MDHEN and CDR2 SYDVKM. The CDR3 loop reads CASRADRDSETQYF. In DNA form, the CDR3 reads TGTGCCAGCAGAGCAGACAGGGATTCGGAGACCCAGTACTTC.

CDR3 in DNA: TGTGCCAGCAGGTCGGCAGGGAACCTCTACGAGCAGTACTTC. Residues: CASRSAGNLYEQYF. The rearrangement joins TRBV6-1 to TRBJ2-7; D possibly corresponds to TRBD1 (5 bases). The CDR3 is 14 amino acids. The V end was cut by 6 bases, the J end by 3 bases, with 15 bases between. Germline V CDR1 and CDR2: MNHNS, SASEGT.

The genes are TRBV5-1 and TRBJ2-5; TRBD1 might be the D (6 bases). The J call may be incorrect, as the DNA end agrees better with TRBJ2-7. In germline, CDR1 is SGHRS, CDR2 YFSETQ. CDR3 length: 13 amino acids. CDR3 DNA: TGCGCCAGCAGCTTAGACAGGTCTTTCGAGCAGTACTTC. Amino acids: CASSLDRSFEQYF.

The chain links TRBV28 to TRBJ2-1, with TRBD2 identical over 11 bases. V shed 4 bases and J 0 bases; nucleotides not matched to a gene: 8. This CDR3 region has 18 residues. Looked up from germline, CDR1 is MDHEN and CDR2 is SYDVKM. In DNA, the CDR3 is TGTGCCAGCAGTTCAGGACTAGCGGGCTTCTTCTCCTACAATGAGCAGTTCTTC. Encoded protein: CASSSGLAGFFSYNEQFF.

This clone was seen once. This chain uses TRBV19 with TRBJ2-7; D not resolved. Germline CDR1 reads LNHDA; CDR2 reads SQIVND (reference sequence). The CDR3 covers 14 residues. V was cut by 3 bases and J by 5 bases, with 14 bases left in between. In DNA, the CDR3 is TGTGCCAGTAGTATCCTCATTCAATCGGACGAGCAGTACTTC. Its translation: CASSILIQSDEQYF.

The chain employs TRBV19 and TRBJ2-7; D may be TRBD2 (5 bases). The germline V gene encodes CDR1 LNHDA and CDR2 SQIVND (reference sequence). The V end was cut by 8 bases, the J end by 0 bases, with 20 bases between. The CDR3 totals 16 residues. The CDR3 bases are TGTGCCAGTCGCCGGACTGAAGGCGGACTCTCCTACGAGCAGTACTTC. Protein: CASRRTEGGLSYEQYF.

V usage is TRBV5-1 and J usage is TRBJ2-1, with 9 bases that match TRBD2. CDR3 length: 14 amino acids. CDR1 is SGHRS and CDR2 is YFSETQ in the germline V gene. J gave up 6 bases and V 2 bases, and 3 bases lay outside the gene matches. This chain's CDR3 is CASSFVAGANEQFF. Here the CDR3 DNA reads TGCGCCAGCAGCTTCGTAGCGGGGGCCAATGAGCAGTTCTTC.